Below are 19 T cell receptor beta chains sequenced from a single sample in a study of T cells in localized non-small cell lung cancer. Data came from immunoSEQ multiplex PCR; TCRdb stores just in-frame clones and leaves some out. This sample carries roughly 3,000 clones, about 27% of them seen once, and the ten largest clones take 14% to 15%. The sample in question was lung tumor tissue, obtained before any cancer treatment. These TCRs come from a male donor aged 60 or over with stage I lung adenocarcinoma.

J is TRBJ2-7 and V is TRBV19; the D is unclear. Germline V gene lookup returns CDR1 LNHDA and CDR2 SQIVND (reference sequence). The CDR3 is 13 residues long. The ends were cut back, 5 bases at V and 2 bases at J, with 10 bases in the middle. In DNA, the CDR3 is TGTGCCAGTAGTTCCGGGCTAACCTACGAGCAGTACTTC. Translated: CASSSGLTYEQYF.

In its sample, this clone is large. The chain employs TRBV6-8 and TRBJ1-6; TRBD1 might be the D (5 bases). V was clipped by 6 bases and J by 7 bases, with 10 bases between them. This CDR3 has 13 residues. Germline values: CDR1 MNHGY, CDR2 SAAAGT. CDR3 protein: CASRDKTNSPLHF. The CDR3 DNA sequence: TGTGCCAGCAGGGACAAAACCAATTCACCCCTCCACTTT.

The rearrangement joins TRBV4-1 to TRBJ2-7, with 7 positions matching TRBD1. CDR3 length equals 12 residues. The germline gives CDR1 MGHRA, CDR2 YSYEKL. V dropped 4 bases and J dropped 7; count of bases not matched to a gene: 4. DNA of the CDR3: TGCGCCAGCAGCCCGGGACAGCTTGAGCAGTACTTC. This gives the protein CASSPGQLEQYF.

This clone was found a few times. V gene TRBV11-3 combines with J gene TRBJ2-5; D could derive from TRBD1 or TRBD2 (6 bases each). V was cut by 5 bases and J by 2 bases, with 12 bases left in between. Germline V gene data show CDR1 as SGHNT and CDR2 as YENEEA. The CDR3 runs 14 residues. CDR3 nucleotides: TGTGCCAGCAGCCCGGGGGCAGATCAAGAGACCCAGTACTTC. This sequence encodes CASSPGADQETQYF.

This clone appeared a few times. This chain joins TRBV9 and TRBJ2-2; tentative D call: TRBD2 (6 bases). The V and J ends lost 0 bases and 5 bases respectively, with 11 bases between them. Germline V gene sequence: CDR1 SGDLS, CDR2 YYNGEE. The CDR3 is 15 residues long. CDR3 protein: CASSVGLEGTGELFF. Here the CDR3 DNA reads TGTGCCAGCAGCGTAGGACTAGAAGGGACCGGGGAGCTGTTTTTT. The full variable domain, rest sourced from reference TRBV9 and TRBJ2-2, is DSGVTQTPKHLITATGQRVTLRCSPRSGDLSVYWYQQSLDQGLQFLIQYYNGEERAKGNILERFSAQQFPDLHSELNLSSLELGDSALYFCASSVGLEGTGELFFGEGSRLTVL.

Relative to its sample, this clone is medium-sized. This sequence joins TRBV6-8 and TRBJ1-4; the match to TRBD1 covers 9 bases. Germline CDR1 and CDR2: MNHGY and SAAAGT. The CDR3 loop spans 17 amino acids. The J segment lost 1 base and the V segment lost 6 bases, leaving 9 bases of the junction unmatched. CDR3: CASRPGQGWGTNEKLFF. CDR3 in DNA: TGTGCCAGCAGACCTGGACAGGGGTGGGGAACTAATGAAAAACTGTTTTTT.

By sample fraction, this clone is medium-sized. The chain has TRBV11-3 and TRBJ2-1, with 11 bases identical to TRBD2. The CDR3 covers 16 residues. V lost 0 bases and J lost 7; bases outside the gene matches: 5. Per the germline V gene, CDR1 is SGHNT and CDR2 is YENEEA. The chain's CDR3 is CASSLELAGGSNEQFF. The CDR3, as DNA: TGTGCCAGCAGCTTAGAGCTAGCGGGGGGCTCAAATGAGCAGTTCTTC.

This clone has a handful of counts. The rearrangement links TRBV11-3 to TRBJ2-3, with 12 bases aligning to TRBD2. The germline V gene encodes CDR1 SGHNT and CDR2 YENEEA. V was pared by 3 bases and J by 5 bases, with 3 bases of the junction left unmatched. The CDR3 has 15 residues. CDR3 in amino acids: CASSFTSGGRDTQYF. CDR3 coding DNA: TGTGCCAGCAGCTTCACTAGCGGGGGGAGAGATACGCAGTATTTT. The whole variable domain, filled in from reference TRBV11-3 and TRBJ2-3, reads EAGVVQSPRYKIIEKKQPVAFWCNPISGHNTLYWYLQNLGQGPELLIRYENEEAVDDSQLPKDRFSAERLKGVDSTLKIQPAELGDSAVYLCASSFTSGGRDTQYFGPGTRLTVL.

The V and J genes are TRBV28 and TRBJ1-1, with 7 positions matching TRBD1. After removal of 8 bases from V and 5 bases from J, the junction contained 8 bases not matched to a gene. The CDR3 loop spans 13 amino acids. Germline CDR1 reads MDHEN; CDR2 reads SYDVKM. The CDR3 nucleotides are TGTGCCAGCCTCCAGGGGGGCATGACTGAAGCTTTCTTT. It translates to CASLQGGMTEAFF.

This chain uses TRBV11-3 with TRBJ2-1; TRBD1 might be the D (5 bases). CDR1 SGHNT and CDR2 YENEEA come from the germline V gene. This CDR3 comprises 15 residues. V was cut by 4 bases and J by 6 bases, with 16 bases left in between. CDR3 protein: CASSSQGIQGNEQFF. DNA of the CDR3: TGTGCCAGCAGCTCGCAGGGTATCCAAGGCAATGAGCAGTTCTTC.

By sample share, this clone is medium-sized. This chain connects TRBV6-8 to TRBJ1-2, with 7 bases fitting TRBD1. Germline CDR1 and CDR2: MNHGY and SAAAGT. CDR3 length equals 16 residues. The trim removed 2 bases at V and 5 bases at J, leaving 11 bases unmatched. The CDR3 region is CASSYLLGTGDYGYTF. As DNA, the CDR3 is TGTGCCAGCAGTTACCTACTCGGAACAGGGGATTATGGCTACACCTTC.

The chain carries TRBV30 and TRBJ1-6, with D tentatively TRBD1 (5 bases). The CDR3 runs 15 residues. The germline CDR1 and CDR2 sequences are GTSNPN and SVGIG (reference sequence). V was trimmed by 1 base and J by 6 bases, leaving 13 bases between them. The CDR3 DNA reads as TGTGCCTGGAGTGCCCCGGGACGGTTTAATTCACCCCTCCACTTT. It is translated as CAWSAPGRFNSPLHF.

The sample holds a few counts of this clone. This chain connects TRBV6-8 to TRBJ2-2, with D perhaps matching TRBD2 (6 bases). The CDR3 runs to 14 residues. Between the trimmed V and J ends, which lost 6 bases and 8 bases, there was a span of 16 bases. CDR1 and CDR2 from the germline V gene are MNHGY and SAAAGT. CDR3 nucleotide sequence: TGTGCCAGCAGGCGGGACGCGGGACCGGGGGAGCTGTTTTTT. This sequence encodes CASRRDAGPGELFF.

V gene TRBV30 combines with J gene TRBJ2-3; 8 bases are shared with TRBD2. The germline CDR1 and CDR2 sequences are GTSNPN and SVGIG (reference sequence). With 7 bases clipped from V and 2 bases from J, the junction kept 8 bases outside the gene matches. CDR3 length: 14 amino acids. The CDR3 bases are TGTGCCTTGACGCGGGGGGACCCCACAGATACGCAGTATTTT. Its protein product is CALTRGDPTDTQYF.

By proportion, this clone is medium-sized. DNA for the CDR3: TGTGCCAGCAGCAAAACGGACGGCCCCTATAGCAATCAGCCCCAGCATTTT. It specifies CASSKTDGPYSNQPQHF. V gene TRBV6-8 combines with J gene TRBJ1-5, with D hard to call. Germline V gives CDR1 MNHGY, CDR2 SAAAGT. The CDR3 totals 17 residues. Trimming left V 6 bases short and J 0 bases short, with 18 bases between.

Judged by abundance, this clone is medium-sized. The J gene is TRBJ1-5, the V gene TRBV6-8; TRBD1 is a possible D gene (5 bases). The ends were cut back, 7 bases at V and 0 bases at J, with 10 bases in the middle. Germline CDR1 reads MNHGY; CDR2 reads SAAAGT. The CDR3 length is 14 residues. As DNA, the CDR3 is TGTGCCAGCACCCTAGGGGTTAGCAATCAGCCCCAGCATTTT. It encodes CASTLGVSNQPQHF.

This clone was seen a handful of times. The rearrangement uses TRBV6-8 and TRBJ1-1; 8 bases fit TRBD1. The CDR3 runs to 15 residues. The trim removed 4 bases at V and 1 base at J, leaving 5 bases unmatched. Germline-derived CDR1 and CDR2 are MNHGY and SAAAGT. The CDR3 reads CASSFDRGGNTEAFF. The CDR3 region has the DNA TGTGCCAGCAGTTTCGACAGGGGTGGGAACACTGAAGCTTTCTTT.

This clone is judged medium-sized. V and J are TRBV19 and TRBJ1-5; 8 bases fit TRBD1. The CDR3 covers 14 residues. After removal of 6 bases from V and 4 bases from J, the junction contained 5 bases not matched to a gene. The germline CDR1 and CDR2 sequences are LNHDA and SQIVND (reference sequence). CDR3 in amino acids: CASSAGGRNQPQHF. The CDR3 DNA reads as TGTGCCAGTAGCGCAGGGGGCAGGAATCAGCCCCAGCATTTT.

This clone has more than one count but fewer than ten. The genes are TRBV6-8 and TRBJ1-1; D not certain. V shed 5 bases and J shed 1 base, with 14 bases lying between them. The CDR3 extends over 15 amino acids. Looked up from germline, CDR1 is MNHGY and CDR2 is SAAAGT. DNA for the CDR3: TGTGCCAGCAGTCGCTGGGGAGGTCGGAACACTGAAGCTTTCTTT. Encoded protein: CASSRWGGRNTEAFF.